This TCR beta chain derives from a study of T cells in Graves' hyperthyroidism and ophthalmopathy. Turning to the study itself: Initial diagnosis, before any treatment, was when peripheral blood was collected.

General study findings and limits: Within blood appeared most thyroid clonotypes that had expanded above 0.001. Ophthalmopathy got predicted by the model a median approximately 6 months before its onset.

TCR beta CDR3 regions were amplified from RNA transcripts. With the HTBI primer set, the TCR CDR3 went through a first round of RT-PCR. TCRdb reprocessed the multiplex PCR reads with MiXCR, giving one entry per CDR3 protein. The table has 300,000 to 350,000 distinct CDR3 sequences, 21% seen once. Patients between 18 and 65 years old had hyperthyroidism, newly diagnosed and lasting under 2 months. The CDR3 runs 12 residues. The ends were cut back, 1 base at V and 5 bases at J, with 6 bases in the middle. Germline assignment: CDR1 SEHNR and CDR2 FQNEAQ (reference sequence). As to this clonotype: Its specificity is unknown.

This clonotype was sampled from a woman aged 50 to 60 with Graves' hyperthyroidism. Sequenced material: blood. This sequence joins TRBV7-9 and TRBJ2-7; the D is unclear. CDR3 in amino acids: CASSLGVNEQYF. The CDR3 DNA follows: TGTGCCAGCAGCTTAGGCGTGAACGAGCAGTACTTC.